Below, 30 T cell receptor beta chains from the same sample are listed, as sequenced in a study of graft-versus-host responses after intestinal transplantation. Their cognate antigens are unknown. Only in-frame clones appear in the TCRdb table, and some are missing; sequencing was by immunoSEQ multiplex PCR. The data show around 99,000 clones, about 92% seen once. The sample in question was unstimulated CD8+ T cells sorted from spleen or lymph node cells, obtained before intestinal transplant. These receptors were collected from a human donor who received an intestinal transplant.

The chain carries TRBV7-2 and TRBJ2-7; the D is unclear. Trimming cost V 2 bases and J 0 bases, with 14 bases left between them. This CDR3 comprises 16 residues. Germline CDR1 is SGHTA and CDR2 is FQGNSA. The CDR3 here is CASSLIEAAASYEQYF. In nucleotides, the CDR3 is TGTGCCAGCAGCTTAATTGAGGCTGCGGCCTCCTACGAGCAGTACTTC.

This chain uses TRBV4-3 with TRBJ2-1, with D perhaps matching TRBD2 (6 bases). CDR1 and CDR2 from the germline V gene are LGHNA and YSLEER. The CDR3 runs to 16 residues. V lost 0 bases and J 7 bases, leaving 16 bases between the germline ends. CDR3 in DNA: TGCGCCAGCAGCCAAGATACGGGGGTGGTAGGTAATGAGCAGTTCTTC. Translating gives CASSQDTGVVGNEQFF.

The V and J genes are TRBV4-3 and TRBJ2-7; D call uncertain. With 0 bases removed from V and 2 bases from J, the gap between germline ends came to 17 bases. Per the germline V gene, CDR1 is LGHNA and CDR2 is YSLEER. The CDR3 contains 17 residues. The DNA of the CDR3 is TGCGCCAGCAGCCAAGATTGGGCCGACCCAGCCGCCTACGAGCAGTACTTC. Amino acid sequence: CASSQDWADPAAYEQYF.

J is TRBJ2-5 and V is TRBV7-9, with 11 bases fitting TRBD2. The V segment lost 1 base and the J segment 1 base; nucleotides outside the gene matches: 8. The CDR3 runs to 18 residues. Germline loops: CDR1 SEHNR, CDR2 FQNEAQ (reference sequence). CDR3 region: CASSLGSGGALTQETQYF. CDR3 DNA: TGTGCCAGCAGCTTAGGTAGCGGGGGGGCGCTTACCCAAGAGACCCAGTACTTC. Variable domain in full (rest from reference TRBV7-9 and TRBJ2-5): DTGVSQNPRHKITKRGQNVTFRCDPISEHNRLYWYRQTLGQGPEFLTYFQNEAQLEKSRLLSDRFSAERPKGSFSTLEIQRTEQGDSAMYLCASSLGSGGALTQETQYFGPGTRLLVL.

The V gene is TRBV19, the J gene TRBJ2-3; D is undetermined. The V gene's germline CDR1 is LNHDA and CDR2 SQIVND (reference sequence). Trimming removed 3 bases from V and 3 bases from J, with 13 bases in between. There are 15 residues in the CDR3. In DNA form, the CDR3 reads TGTGCCAGTAGTATCTATCTAGACGAAACAGATACGCAGTATTTT. Translated, it gives CASSIYLDETDTQYF.

The gene calls are TRBV12-5 and TRBJ1-1, with D maybe TRBD1 (6 bases). The CDR3 loop spans 17 amino acids. V lost 6 bases and J lost 0, with 20 bases in between. Germline CDR1 and CDR2: LGHNT and FRNRAP. CDR3 nucleotides: TGTGCTAGTGGACCTAACAGGGAAGGGAGGGTGAACACTGAAGCTTTCTTT. Translated: CASGPNREGRVNTEAFF.

The chain employs TRBV19 and TRBJ1-2; unclear D gene. Germline V gene sequence: CDR1 LNHDA, CDR2 SQIVND (reference sequence). Deletions cut 0 bases from V and 4 bases from J, with 15 bases between. This CDR3 has 16 amino acids. The CDR3, as DNA: TGTGCCAGTAGTATAGATCTCCCCGCAGAGGTCTATGGCTACACCTTC. Translated, it gives CASSIDLPAEVYGYTF.

The CDR3 region is CASSLGALSGNTIYF. The CDR3 DNA reads TGTGCCAGCAGCTTAGGGGCACTCTCTGGAAACACCATATATTTT. The V gene is TRBV7-2, the J gene TRBJ1-3; no reliable D call. From germline, CDR1 is SGHTA and CDR2 FQGNSA. The CDR3 length is 15 residues. V was shortened by 1 base and J by 0 bases, with 7 bases between the two germline ends. Full variable domain (remainder filled in from reference TRBV7-2 and TRBJ1-3): GAGVSQSPSNKVTEKGKDVELRCDPISGHTALYWYRQSLGQGLEFLIYFQGNSAPDKSGLPSDRFSAERTGGSVSTLTIQRTQQEDSAVYLCASSLGALSGNTIYFGEGSWLTVV.

V gene TRBV6-5 combines with J gene TRBJ2-5; 7 bases match TRBD2. V dropped 6 bases and J dropped 2; count of bases not matched to a gene: 9. Germline lookup yields CDR1 MNHEY and CDR2 SVGAGI. The CDR3 runs 15 residues. The CDR3 loop is CASRTLGGDQETQYF. The CDR3 nucleotides are TGTGCCAGCAGGACCCTGGGAGGGGATCAAGAGACCCAGTACTTC.

V and J are TRBV18 and TRBJ2-2; D uncertain. Trimming pared 2 bases from V and 1 base from J, leaving 5 bases between. The CDR3 contains 14 residues. The germline CDR1 and CDR2 sequences are KGHSH and LQKENI. The CDR3 coding sequence is TGTGCCAGCTCACCAGCGGAGAACACCGGGGAGCTGTTTTTT. Its translation: CASSPAENTGELFF.

This chain uses TRBV27 with TRBJ1-1; 7 positions match TRBD1. Germline CDR1 reads MNHEY; CDR2 reads SMNVEV (reference sequence). The junction had 6 bases not matched to a gene; V was cut back by 4 bases and J by 1 base. There are 15 residues in the CDR3. CDR3 in DNA: TGTGCCAGCAGTTGGAGGACAGGTACGAACACTGAAGCTTTCTTT. Its translation is CASSWRTGTNTEAFF.

This chain uses TRBV4-3 with TRBJ2-1; the D gene is possibly TRBD1 (6 bases). The CDR3 is 14 amino acids. Trimming stripped 2 bases from V and 6 bases from J, with 11 bases between. Germline V CDR1 and CDR2: LGHNA, YSLEER. This CDR3 is CASSQYTGLNEQFF. DNA for the CDR3: TGCGCCAGCAGCCAATACACAGGGCTCAATGAGCAGTTCTTC.

The chain recombines TRBV9 with TRBJ2-2; TRBD2 aligns across 7 bases. Trimming took 4 bases from V and 6 from J; bases not matched to a gene: 15. The germline V gene encodes CDR1 SGDLS and CDR2 YYNGEE. There are 17 residues in the CDR3. For the CDR3, the DNA is TGTGCCAGCAGCCGTACGGAGGTGACTAGCCTGGCCGGGGAGCTGTTTTTT. It yields the protein CASSRTEVTSLAGELFF.

The J gene is TRBJ2-5, the V gene TRBV19; D unresolved. The J call could be wrong; TRBJ2-7 is a better fit for the DNA end. This CDR3 has 13 residues. CDR1 LNHDA and CDR2 SQIVND come from the germline V gene (reference sequence). DNA of the CDR3: TGTGCCAGTAGTATAACTGCGGCCTACGAGCAGTACTTC. Translating gives CASSITAAYEQYF.

V gene TRBV18 combines with J gene TRBJ1-2, with 8 nucleotides matching TRBD1. The CDR3 consists of 14 residues. Germline assignment: CDR1 KGHSH and CDR2 LQKENI. The trim removed 0 bases at V and 6 bases at J, leaving 3 bases unmatched. CDR3 region: CASSPPNRGDGYTF. Here the CDR3 DNA reads TGTGCCAGCTCACCACCGAACAGGGGGGATGGCTACACCTTC.

V and J are TRBV9 and TRBJ2-7; 10 nucleotides agree with TRBD2. Germline CDR1 SGDLS, CDR2 YYNGEE. The CDR3 sequence is 18 residues long. J lost 4 bases, V lost 0 bases, and 13 bases had no gene match. CDR3 nucleotide sequence: TGTGCCAGCAGCGTAGGAGCCCAGCGGGGGGGCCGCGATTACGAGCAGTACTTC. Its translation is CASSVGAQRGGRDYEQYF.

This sequence joins TRBV6-1 and TRBJ2-7; 7 positions agree with TRBD1. The CDR3 has 14 residues. V gave up 4 bases and J gave up 4 bases; unmatched junction bases: 7. The germline CDR1 and CDR2 sequences are MNHNS and SASEGT. The chain's CDR3 is CASSAQGPNYEQYF. The CDR3 coding sequence is TGTGCCAGCAGTGCACAGGGGCCCAATTACGAGCAGTACTTC.

The chain combines TRBV7-6 with TRBJ1-2; D is perhaps TRBD1 (6 bases). CDR1 is SGHVS and CDR2 is FNYEAQ in the germline V gene. The CDR3 covers 14 residues. V lost 5 bases, J lost 5 bases, and 15 bases lay in between. The CDR3, as DNA: TGTGCCAGCAGCCCACACACAGGGCGGTATGGCTACACCTTC. Its protein product is CASSPHTGRYGYTF.

Only a few counts were recorded for this clone. The rearrangement uses TRBV7-9 and TRBJ1-1, with 9 nucleotides matching TRBD1. CDR3 length equals 15 residues. The germline CDR1 and CDR2 sequences are SEHNR and FQNEAQ (reference sequence). Unmatched junction bases numbered 7, after V lost 5 bases and J lost 3 bases. The CDR3 DNA is TGTGCCAGCAGCAAGGGACAGGGTGGGTACACTGAAGCTTTCTTT. Amino acids: CASSKGQGGYTEAFF.

This chain connects TRBV6-5 to TRBJ1-2, with D unresolved. Between the trimmed V and J ends, which lost 7 bases and 4 bases, there was a span of 19 bases. The CDR3 loop spans 15 amino acids. In germline, CDR1 is MNHEY, CDR2 SVGAGI. The CDR3 loop reads CASTLGEGNLYGYTF. CDR3 bases: TGTGCCAGCACCCTCGGAGAGGGAAACCTCTATGGCTACACCTTC.

The chain couples TRBV7-9 to TRBJ2-7, with TRBD2 matching over 9 bases. The CDR3 contains 15 residues. The junction had 6 bases not matched to a gene; V was cut back by 1 base and J by 5 bases. CDR1 and CDR2 (germline): SEHNR, FQNEAQ (reference sequence). In DNA form, the CDR3 reads TGTGCCAGCAGCTTAGTCCCTAGCGGGGAACACGAGCAGTACTTC. Translating gives CASSLVPSGEHEQYF.

V is TRBV6-5 and J is TRBJ1-2; D gene unclear. V was clipped by 2 bases and J by 4 bases, with 17 bases between them. The CDR3 consists of 16 residues. CDR1 is MNHEY, CDR2 SVGAGI, per germline. In DNA, the CDR3 is TGTGCCAGCAGTTACAAGGCGGAGGGATCTTTCTATGGCTACACCTTC. This encodes CASSYKAEGSFYGYTF.

The V gene is TRBV6-5, the J gene TRBJ1-6, with a possible D match to TRBD1 (5 bases). Trimming took off 0 bases at V and 7 bases at J, with 10 bases between the two ends. The CDR3 is made up of 15 amino acids. The germline CDR1 and CDR2 sequences are MNHEY and SVGAGI. Here the CDR3 reads CASSYSGDLNSPLHF. CDR3 nucleotide sequence: TGTGCCAGCAGTTACTCAGGGGACTTGAATTCACCCCTCCACTTT.

The chain employs TRBV6-6 and TRBJ2-7; 7 bases map to TRBD2. Germline CDR1 reads MNHNY; CDR2 reads SVGAGI (reference sequence). J was trimmed by 3 bases and V by 9 bases; bases with no gene match: 5. The CDR3 runs to 12 residues. The DNA of the CDR3 is TGTGCCAGTGGGACTACCATCTACGAGCAGTACTTC. Its translation is CASGTTIYEQYF.

V usage is TRBV14 and J usage is TRBJ2-3; D unresolved. This CDR3 is 16 amino acids long. V lost 6 bases to trimming and J lost 3 bases, with 19 bases between them. Germline V CDR1 and CDR2: SGHDN, FVKESK. This chain's CDR3 is CASSQTDISWTDTQYF. The CDR3 DNA is TGTGCCAGCAGTCAAACAGATATTTCTTGGACAGATACGCAGTATTTT. Combining the CDR3 with reference TRBV14 and TRBJ2-3 gives the whole variable domain EAGVTQFPSHSVIEKGQTVTLRCDPISGHDNLYWYRRVMGKEIKFLLHFVKESKQDESGMPNNRFLAERTGGTYSTLKVQPAELEDSGVYFCASSQTDISWTDTQYFGPGTRLTVL.

The chain links TRBV4-3 to TRBJ1-1; no clear D. The length of the CDR3 is 13 residues. The ends were cut back, 1 base at V and 1 base at J, with 4 bases in the middle. Germline V gene lookup returns CDR1 LGHNA and CDR2 YSLEER. CDR3 region: CASSQGQNTEAFF. DNA for the CDR3: TGCGCCAGCAGCCAAGGACAGAACACTGAAGCTTTCTTT.

This chain joins TRBV7-9 and TRBJ1-1, with TRBD1 matching 10 bases. The CDR3 sequence is 14 residues long. Germline V lookup: CDR1 SEHNR, CDR2 FQNEAQ (reference sequence). V lost 6 bases to trimming and J lost 3 bases; unmatched junction nucleotides: 4. CDR3 coding DNA: TGTGCCAGCAGGGACGGACAGGGGGACACTGAAGCTTTCTTT. Its translation is CASRDGQGDTEAFF. The full variable domain, rest sourced from reference TRBV7-9 and TRBJ1-1, is DTGVSQNPRHKITKRGQNVTFRCDPISEHNRLYWYRQTLGQGPEFLTYFQNEAQLEKSRLLSDRFSAERPKGSFSTLEIQRTEQGDSAMYLCASRDGQGDTEAFFGQGTRLTVV.

V usage is TRBV7-2 and J usage is TRBJ2-2; possible D gene TRBD1, 5 bases. V was trimmed by 5 bases and J by 7 bases, leaving 20 bases between them. The germline CDR1 and CDR2 sequences are SGHTA and FQGNSA. There are 16 residues in the CDR3. CDR3 sequence: CASSAKWGRVGGELFF. DNA for the CDR3: TGTGCCAGCAGCGCCAAATGGGGCAGGGTTGGCGGGGAGCTGTTTTTT.

This chain links TRBV9 with TRBJ2-7; D perhaps matches TRBD2 (5 bases). The CDR3 is made up of 14 amino acids. CDR1 is SGDLS and CDR2 is YYNGEE in the germline V gene. Trimming cost V 3 bases and J 0 bases, with 10 bases left between them. CDR3 bases: TGTGCCAGCAGCGCCGGGGTCTCCTCCTACGAGCAGTACTTC. Translation: CASSAGVSSYEQYF.

This clone appeared a single time. The V gene is TRBV15, the J gene TRBJ1-4; D is ambiguous. Trimming took 3 bases from V and 4 from J, leaving 6 bases between them. The CDR3 sequence is 13 residues long. Looked up from germline, CDR1 is LNHNV and CDR2 is YYDKDF (reference sequence). Written as DNA, the CDR3 is TGTGCCACCAGCAGCAGATTTAATGAAAAACTGTTTTTT. Encoded protein: CATSSRFNEKLFF. Complete variable domain (other parts from reference TRBV15 and TRBJ1-4): DAMVIQNPRYQVTQFGKPVTLSCSQTLNHNVMYWYQQKSSQAPKLLFHYYDKDFNNEADTPDNFQSRRPNTSFCFLDIRSPGLGDTAMYLCATSSRFNEKLFFGSGTQLSVL.